Shown below are 20 T cell receptor beta chains from a single sample sequenced in a study of T cell changes during pregnancy in multiple sclerosis. TCRdb keeps only in-frame clones here, not all; method: immunoSEQ multiplex PCR. The repertoire holds tens of thousands of clones, with 89% as singletons. The sample here was CD8+ T cells from peripheral blood mononuclear cells, taken in the second trimester of pregnancy. The receptor source for this set is a female donor with multiple sclerosis, enrolled in a pregnancy study.

The chain joins TRBV7-2 to TRBJ2-1; TRBD1 is a possible D gene (5 bases). The V gene's germline CDR1 is SGHTA and CDR2 FQGNSA. V shed 5 bases and J shed 8 bases, with 10 bases lying between them. CDR3 length: 12 residues. The CDR3 nucleotides are TGTGCCAGCAGCGCGGACAATTATGAGCAGTTCTTC. Translating gives CASSADNYEQFF.

This clone is judged medium-sized. The J gene is TRBJ2-1, the V gene TRBV27, with 9 bases fitting TRBD2. The V gene's germline CDR1 is MNHEY and CDR2 SMNVEV (reference sequence). Trimming took 2 bases from V and 9 from J; bases not matched to a gene: 8. CDR3 length: 15 amino acids. CDR3 nucleotide sequence: TGTGCCAGCAGTTTAATAGCGGGAGAGCTGTTTGAGCAGTTCTTC. It yields the protein CASSLIAGELFEQFF.

The chain is built from TRBV28 and TRBJ2-1; 8 bases line up with TRBD1. The germline gives CDR1 MDHEN, CDR2 SYDVKM. V shed 7 bases, J shed 5 bases, and the junction held 4 bases outside the gene matches. This CDR3 has 13 amino acids. CDR3 nucleotides: TGTGCCAGCACAGGGGGCATTCACAATGAGCAGTTCTTC. This gives the protein CASTGGIHNEQFF.

The chain uses TRBV16 and TRBJ2-5; D may be TRBD1 (6 bases). Trimming stripped 4 bases from V and 1 base from J, with 13 bases between. The CDR3 sequence is 15 residues long. The V gene's germline CDR1 is KGHSY and CDR2 FQNENV. The CDR3 spells CASSRDRGIQETQYF. CDR3 sequence (DNA): TGTGCCAGCAGCCGCGATAGGGGGATCCAAGAGACCCAGTACTTC. The full variable domain, with the rest looked up from reference TRBV16 and TRBJ2-5, is GEEVAQTPKHLVRGEGQKAKLYCAPIKGHSYVFWYQQVLKNEFKFLISFQNENVFDETGMPKERFSAKCLPNSPCSLEIQATKLEDSAVYFCASSRDRGIQETQYFGPGTRLLVL.

The V gene is TRBV7-6, the J gene TRBJ2-7; 11 nucleotides match TRBD2. V was pared by 4 bases and J by 3 bases, with 5 bases of the junction left unmatched. From germline, CDR1 is SGHVS and CDR2 FNYEAQ. The CDR3 extends over 15 amino acids. CDR3 bases: TGTGCCAGCAGCTCCCGGACTAGCGGGCTCTACGAGCAGTACTTC. Translation gives CASSSRTSGLYEQYF.

The chain employs TRBV5-4 and TRBJ2-7; tentatively, D is TRBD2 (6 bases). CDR3 length: 14 residues. Germline loops: CDR1 SGHNT, CDR2 YYREEE (reference sequence). Trimming left V 1 base short and J 9 bases short, with 17 bases between. CDR3 sequence (DNA): TGTGCCAGCAGCTTGAGTGTGACTAGTGTACGGCAGTACTTC. It is translated as CASSLSVTSVRQYF. Full variable domain (remainder filled in from reference TRBV5-4 and TRBJ2-7): ETGVTQSPTHLIKTRGQQVTLRCSSQSGHNTVSWYQQALGQGPQFIFQYYREEENGRGNFPPRFSGLQFPNYSSELNVNALELDDSALYLCASSLSVTSVRQYFGPGTRLTVT.

The gene calls are TRBV4-2 and TRBJ2-1; TRBD2 matches 7 bases. The germline gives CDR1 LGHNA, CDR2 YNFKEQ. The CDR3 length is 15 residues. Losses at the gene ends were 2 bases for V and 7 bases for J; bases not matched to a gene: 8. The chain's CDR3 is CASSQITGTNNEQFF. In DNA, the CDR3 is TGTGCCAGCAGCCAAATCACCGGGACTAATAATGAGCAGTTCTTC.

A few counts support this clone. Other nucleotide sequences from this sample produce the same CDR3. The rearrangement joins TRBV6-1 to TRBJ2-2; 9 nucleotides agree with TRBD1. The germline gives CDR1 MNHNS, CDR2 SASEGT. V was clipped by 5 bases and J by 3 bases; unmatched bases: 1. The CDR3 contains 14 residues. CDR3 coding DNA: TGTGCCAGCAGTAGACAGGGGGACACCGGGGAGCTGTTTTTT. Protein: CASSRQGDTGELFF.

This rearrangement joins TRBV6-4 to TRBJ2-3; no reliable D call. The germline V gene encodes CDR1 MRHNA and CDR2 SNTAGT. The CDR3 is 15 amino acids. The V and J ends lost 3 bases and 6 bases respectively, with 16 bases between them. As DNA, the CDR3 is TGTGCCAGCAGTGAAGGCGCTAGAAGATATGATACGCAGTATTTT. Its protein product is CASSEGARRYDTQYF.

V is TRBV11-3 and J is TRBJ2-4, with 12 nucleotides matching TRBD2. The CDR3 is 16 amino acids. Trimming took 7 bases from V and 3 from J; bases not matched to a gene: 7. Germline assignment: CDR1 SGHNT and CDR2 YENEEA. The CDR3 DNA sequence: TGTGCCAGCAAAGCGACTAGCGGGAGACTCAAAAACATTCAGTACTTC. Translated, it gives CASKATSGRLKNIQYF.

The chain carries TRBV29-1 and TRBJ1-2, with 7 bases fitting TRBD1. The CDR3 has 13 residues. With V trimmed by 7 bases and J by 1 base, 6 bases remained unmatched. Germline lookup yields CDR1 SQVTM and CDR2 ANQGSEA. The CDR3 bases are TGCAGCGCTTCAGGGGGTGATAACTATGGCTACACCTTC. It translates to CSASGGDNYGYTF.

The J gene is TRBJ2-3, the V gene TRBV5-6, with 10 bases matching TRBD2. Germline-derived CDR1 and CDR2 are SGHDT and YYEEEE. The CDR3 has 15 residues. V shed 5 bases, J shed 2 bases, and the junction held 5 bases outside the gene matches. As DNA, the CDR3 is TGTGCCAGCAGGAATAGCGGGAGGCCCACAGATACGCAGTATTTT. Translating it yields CASRNSGRPTDTQYF.

The chain recombines TRBV14 with TRBJ2-1; D ambiguous. The V and J ends lost 4 bases and 6 bases respectively, with 10 bases between them. This CDR3 has 13 amino acids. Looked up from germline, CDR1 is SGHDN and CDR2 is FVKESK. This CDR3 reads CASSPWSGNEQFF. CDR3 bases: TGTGCCAGCAGCCCGTGGTCGGGCAATGAGCAGTTCTTC.

The genes are TRBV4-2 and TRBJ2-5; D call uncertain. TRBJ2-7 matches the DNA end more closely, so the J call is doubtful. The CDR3 has 15 amino acids. Germline-derived CDR1 and CDR2 are LGHNA and YNFKEQ. The CDR3 bases are TGTGCCAGCAGCCAAGAGATTGGCGCGGTCTACGAGCAGTACTTC. Its translation is CASSQEIGAVYEQYF.

The genes are TRBV2 and TRBJ2-1; weak D call: TRBD2 (6 bases). V dropped 6 bases and J dropped 6 bases, with 9 bases sitting between them. Germline loops: CDR1 SNHLY, CDR2 FYNNEI. There are 12 residues in the CDR3. CDR3 protein: CASRGLPNEQFF. For the CDR3, the DNA is TGTGCCAGCAGGGGACTGCCCAATGAGCAGTTCTTC.

The chain couples TRBV27 to TRBJ2-1, with D tentatively TRBD2 (5 bases). V lost 3 bases to trimming and J lost 0 bases, with 9 bases between them. The CDR3 consists of 15 residues. In germline, CDR1 is MNHEY, CDR2 SMNVEV (reference sequence). Here the CDR3 reads CASSLRAYSYNEQFF. The CDR3 nucleotides are TGTGCCAGCAGTTTGAGGGCTTACTCCTACAATGAGCAGTTCTTC.

The chain carries TRBV27 and TRBJ1-2; D may be TRBD1 (6 bases). The CDR3 covers 15 residues. The germline V gene has CDR1 MNHEY and CDR2 SMNVEV (reference sequence). Trimming took off 5 bases at V and 4 bases at J, with 17 bases between the two ends. The CDR3 bases are TGTGCCAGCAGTCCCAGAGACAGGCTCCTCTATGGCTACACCTTC. Protein sequence: CASSPRDRLLYGYTF.

The chain combines TRBV7-2 with TRBJ2-3; D uncertain. Germline lookup yields CDR1 SGHTA and CDR2 FQGNSA. V lost 5 bases to trimming and J lost 7 bases, with 19 bases between them. CDR3 size: 15 residues. CDR3 sequence reads: CASSPSKTGLYTQYF. CDR3 sequence (DNA): TGTGCCAGCAGCCCTTCAAAAACCGGGTTGTATACGCAGTATTTT.

This clone is deemed medium-sized (0.01 to 0.1%). V gene TRBV27 combines with J gene TRBJ2-5; 10 positions agree with TRBD1. Germline V gene lookup returns CDR1 MNHEY and CDR2 SMNVEV (reference sequence). V lost 5 bases to trimming and J lost 5 bases; unmatched junction nucleotides: 8. CDR3 size: 15 residues. CDR3 loop: CASSARQGAWETQYF. The CDR3 bases are TGTGCCAGCAGTGCGCGACAGGGGGCCTGGGAGACCCAGTACTTC.

The gene calls are TRBV14 and TRBJ2-1; TRBD2 matches at 7 bases. CDR1 is SGHDN, CDR2 FVKESK, per germline. J gave up 8 bases and V 3 bases, and 7 bases lay outside the gene matches. This CDR3 spans 14 amino acids. CDR3 residues: CASSQGGSLDEQFF. For the CDR3, the DNA is TGTGCCAGCAGCCAGGGCGGGAGTTTAGATGAGCAGTTCTTC.